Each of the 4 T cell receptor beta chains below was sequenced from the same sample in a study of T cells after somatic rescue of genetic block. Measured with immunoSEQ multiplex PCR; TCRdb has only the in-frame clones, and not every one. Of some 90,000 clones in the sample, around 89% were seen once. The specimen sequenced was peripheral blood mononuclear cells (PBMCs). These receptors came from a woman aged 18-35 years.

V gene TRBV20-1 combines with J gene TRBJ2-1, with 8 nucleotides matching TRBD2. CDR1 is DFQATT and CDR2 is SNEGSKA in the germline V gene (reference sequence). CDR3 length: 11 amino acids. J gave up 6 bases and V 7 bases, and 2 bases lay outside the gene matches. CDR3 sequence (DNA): TGCAGTGGGCGGGAGGCCAATGAGCAGTTCTTC. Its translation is CSGREANEQFF.

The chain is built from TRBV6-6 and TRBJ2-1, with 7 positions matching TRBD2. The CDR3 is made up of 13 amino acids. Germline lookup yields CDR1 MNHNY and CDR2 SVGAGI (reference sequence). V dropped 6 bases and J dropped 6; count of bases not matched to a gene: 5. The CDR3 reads CASSPGGRNEQFF. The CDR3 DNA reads TGTGCCAGCAGCCCGGGAGGCCGCAATGAGCAGTTCTTC.

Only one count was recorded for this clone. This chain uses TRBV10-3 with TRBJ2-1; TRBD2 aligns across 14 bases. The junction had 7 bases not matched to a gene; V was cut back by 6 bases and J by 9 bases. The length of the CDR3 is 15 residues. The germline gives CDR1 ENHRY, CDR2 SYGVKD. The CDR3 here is CAIRAGTSGRLEQFF. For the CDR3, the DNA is TGTGCCATCAGGGCAGGGACTAGCGGGAGACTTGAGCAGTTCTTC.

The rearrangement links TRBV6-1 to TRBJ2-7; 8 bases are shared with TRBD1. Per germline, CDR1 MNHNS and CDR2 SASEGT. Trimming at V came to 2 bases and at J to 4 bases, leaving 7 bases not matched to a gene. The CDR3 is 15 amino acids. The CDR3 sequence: CASSEWTGPLYEQYF. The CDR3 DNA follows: TGTGCCAGCAGTGAATGGACAGGGCCACTGTACGAGCAGTACTTC.